The T cell receptor beta chain under discussion was sequenced for a study of blood T cell repertoires in COVID-19. Study background: Sites across the United States, Italy and Spain contributed samples from acute and convalescent COVID-19. Nucleic acid was either cDNA or gDNA, and it came from T cells, B-cell-depleted T cells, or PBMCs.

The protocol was immunoSEQ multiplex PCR, while the TCRdb copy is restricted to in-frame clones and leaves out a portion. The sample records roughly 320,000 clones, roughly 85% being singletons. The specimen sequenced was peripheral blood. The receptor was derived from a human donor in a cohort sampled during active COVID-19.

The CDR3 region has the DNA TGTGCCAGCAGGTGGACAGTCGTTGATGAGCAGTTCTTC. It specifies CASRWTVVDEQFF. The rearrangement joins TRBV12-3 or TRBV12-4 to TRBJ2-1; weak D call: TRBD1 (6 bases). The CDR3 has 13 residues. Trimming removed 6 bases at V and 8 bases at J, with 14 bases between.